This TCR beta chain was identified in a study of preoperative IRX-2 immunotherapy in early breast cancer. Comments on this clone: At one end the junction does not follow the germline gene, possibly because of a read error.

The germline V gene has CDR1 MNHGY and CDR2 SAAAGT. The CDR3 runs 14 residues. Repertoires were generated with immunoSEQ multiplex PCR, while TCRdb's copy carries only in-frame clones and drops some. The sample comprises approximately 6,300 clones, around 75% of which are singletons, and roughly 18% rests with the top ten. Treatment specified: preoperative locoregional IRX-2 cytokine immunotherapy. Patients received preoperative, locoregional IRX-2 cytokine immunotherapy in a phase Ib study. The sample consisted of tumor tissue, taken before IRX-2 immunotherapy. V and J are TRBV6-8 and TRBJ2-1, with TRBD1 identical over 8 bases. The sequence was collected from a human donor with breast cancer. CDR3 in DNA: TGTGCCATCAGTCAGGGGGCGGACTACAATGAGCAGTTCTTC. Protein sequence: CAISQGADYNEQFF.